This T cell receptor beta chain was profiled in a study of T cells after yellow fever vaccination. There are 14 residues in the CDR3. Germline V CDR1 and CDR2: LNHDA, SQIVND (reference sequence). The ends lost 4 bases at V and 8 bases at J; junction bases unmatched: 6. There are a few counts of this clonotype. From the 5' RACE reads, TCRdb called clonotypes with MiXCR, one entry per CDR3 protein. The sample lists roughly 85,000 distinct CDR3 sequences, roughly 13% occurring once. The J gene is TRBJ2-1, the V gene TRBV19, with TRBD1 matching 9 bases. This material consisted of CD8+ T cells not binding an NS4B(214-222) dextramer, sorted from PBMCs, taken roughly 23 days after the first yellow fever vaccination. The receptor was derived from a man aged 18 to 29 who received the YFV17D yellow fever vaccine. CDR3 nucleotides: TGTGCCAGTAGTACGCCAACAGGGGGCCATGAGCAGTTCTTC. Translated: CASSTPTGGHEQFF. Together with reference TRBV19 and TRBJ2-1, the CDR3 gives the full variable domain: DGGITQSPKYLFRKEGQNVTLSCEQNLNHDAMYWYRQDPGQGLRLIYYSQIVNDFQKGDIAEGYSVSREKKESFPLTVTSAQKNPTAFYLCASSTPTGGHEQFFGPGTRLTVL.